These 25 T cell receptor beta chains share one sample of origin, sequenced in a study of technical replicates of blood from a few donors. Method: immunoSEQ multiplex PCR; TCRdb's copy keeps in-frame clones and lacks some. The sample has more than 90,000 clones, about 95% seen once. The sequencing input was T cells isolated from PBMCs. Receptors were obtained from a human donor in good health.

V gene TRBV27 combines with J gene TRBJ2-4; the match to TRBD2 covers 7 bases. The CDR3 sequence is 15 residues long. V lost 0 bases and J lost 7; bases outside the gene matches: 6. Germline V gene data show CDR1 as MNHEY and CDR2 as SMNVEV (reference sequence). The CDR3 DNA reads TGTGCCAGCAGTTTATCTCCGGGGAGGGTGAACATTCAGTACTTC. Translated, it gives CASSLSPGRVNIQYF.

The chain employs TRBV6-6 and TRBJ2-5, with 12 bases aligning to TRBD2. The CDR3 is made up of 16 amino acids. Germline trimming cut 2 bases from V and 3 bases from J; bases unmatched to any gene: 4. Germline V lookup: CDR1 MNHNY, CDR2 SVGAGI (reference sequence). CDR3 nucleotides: TGTGCCAGCAGTTACCCTAGCGGGAGGGCTGAAGAGACCCAGTACTTC. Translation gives CASSYPSGRAEETQYF.

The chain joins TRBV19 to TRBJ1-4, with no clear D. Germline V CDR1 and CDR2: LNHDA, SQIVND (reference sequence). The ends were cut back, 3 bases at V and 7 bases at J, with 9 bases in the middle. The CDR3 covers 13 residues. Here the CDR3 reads CASSMLSGEKLFF. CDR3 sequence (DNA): TGTGCCAGTAGTATGTTAAGCGGTGAAAAACTGTTTTTT. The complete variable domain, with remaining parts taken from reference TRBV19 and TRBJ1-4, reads DGGITQSPKYLFRKEGQNVTLSCEQNLNHDAMYWYRQDPGQGLRLIYYSQIVNDFQKGDIAEGYSVSREKKESFPLTVTSAQKNPTAFYLCASSMLSGEKLFFGSGTQLSVL.

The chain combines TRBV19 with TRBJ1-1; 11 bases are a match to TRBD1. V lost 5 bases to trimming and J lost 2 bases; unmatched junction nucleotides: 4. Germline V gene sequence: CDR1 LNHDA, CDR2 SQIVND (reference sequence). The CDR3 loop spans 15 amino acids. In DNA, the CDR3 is TGTGCCAGTAGTTCGGGACAGGGGGAAAACACTGAAGCTTTCTTT. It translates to CASSSGQGENTEAFF.

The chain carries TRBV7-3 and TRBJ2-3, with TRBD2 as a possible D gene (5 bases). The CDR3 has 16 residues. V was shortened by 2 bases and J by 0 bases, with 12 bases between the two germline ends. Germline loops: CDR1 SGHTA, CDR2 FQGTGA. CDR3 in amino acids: CASSLRGWTSTDTQYF. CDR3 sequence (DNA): TGTGCCAGCAGCTTACGTGGCTGGACTAGCACAGATACGCAGTATTTT.

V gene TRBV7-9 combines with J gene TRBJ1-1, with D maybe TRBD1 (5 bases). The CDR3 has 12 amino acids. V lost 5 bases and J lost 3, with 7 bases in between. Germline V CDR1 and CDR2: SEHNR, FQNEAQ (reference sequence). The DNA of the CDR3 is TGTGCCAGCAGCCCCAGGGACACTGAAGCTTTCTTT. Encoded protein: CASSPRDTEAFF.

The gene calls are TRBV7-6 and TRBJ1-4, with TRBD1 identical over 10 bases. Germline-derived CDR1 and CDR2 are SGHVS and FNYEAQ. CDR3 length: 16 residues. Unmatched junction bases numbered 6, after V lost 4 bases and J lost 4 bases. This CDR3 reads CASSSRQGASNEKLFF. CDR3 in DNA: TGTGCCAGCAGCTCTCGACAGGGGGCAAGTAATGAAAAACTGTTTTTT.

CDR3 nucleotide sequence: TGTGCCAGCAGTTTAACAGGGGATGTGGCTGAAGCTTTCTTT. Translating it yields CASSLTGDVAEAFF. The V and J genes are TRBV27 and TRBJ1-1, with TRBD1 matching 7 bases. This CDR3 has 14 residues. Germline V gene data show CDR1 as MNHEY and CDR2 as SMNVEV (reference sequence). J gave up 6 bases and V 2 bases, and 6 bases lay outside the gene matches.

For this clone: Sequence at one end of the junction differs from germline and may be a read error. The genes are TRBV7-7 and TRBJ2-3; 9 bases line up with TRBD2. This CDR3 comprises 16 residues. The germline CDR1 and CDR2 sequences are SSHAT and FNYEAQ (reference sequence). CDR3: CASSPSPLAGTDTQYF. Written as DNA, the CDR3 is TGTGCTAGCAGCCCCTCTCCTCTAGCGGGAACAGATACGCAGTATTTT.

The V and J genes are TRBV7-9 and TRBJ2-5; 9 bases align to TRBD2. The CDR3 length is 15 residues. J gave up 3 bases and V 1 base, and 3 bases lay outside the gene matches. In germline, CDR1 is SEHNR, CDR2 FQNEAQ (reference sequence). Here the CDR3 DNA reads TGTGCCAGCAGCTTAGGGGTAGCGGGAGAAGAGACCCAGTACTTC. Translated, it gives CASSLGVAGEETQYF.

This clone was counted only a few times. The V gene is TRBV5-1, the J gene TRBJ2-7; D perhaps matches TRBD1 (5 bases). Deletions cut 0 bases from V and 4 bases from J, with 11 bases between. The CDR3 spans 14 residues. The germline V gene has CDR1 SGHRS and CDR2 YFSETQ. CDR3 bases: TGCGCCAGCAGCTTGGGACAGCCCCTGTACGAGCAGTACTTC. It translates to CASSLGQPLYEQYF.

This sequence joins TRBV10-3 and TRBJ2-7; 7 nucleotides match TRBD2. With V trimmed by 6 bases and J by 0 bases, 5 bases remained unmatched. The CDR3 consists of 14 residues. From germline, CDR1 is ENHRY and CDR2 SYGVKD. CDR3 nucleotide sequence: TGTGCCATCAGGGGGGACTATAGCTCCTACGAGCAGTACTTC. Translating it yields CAIRGDYSSYEQYF.

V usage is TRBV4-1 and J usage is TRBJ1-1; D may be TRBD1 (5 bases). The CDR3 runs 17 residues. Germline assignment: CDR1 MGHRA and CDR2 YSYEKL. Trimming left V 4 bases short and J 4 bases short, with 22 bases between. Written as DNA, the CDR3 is TGCGCCAGCAGCCGAGGACCCTCCAGGGCGTTCGGCACTGAAGCTTTCTTT. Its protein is CASSRGPSRAFGTEAFF.

The CDR3: CASSSPWTGGVGTQYF. The DNA for the CDR3 is TGTGCCAGCAGTTCCCCCTGGACAGGGGGCGTCGGGACCCAGTACTTC. This chain links TRBV27 with TRBJ2-5, with 11 bases identical to TRBD1. Germline V gene data show CDR1 as MNHEY and CDR2 as SMNVEV (reference sequence). CDR3 length equals 16 residues. V was clipped by 4 bases and J by 7 bases; unmatched bases: 11.

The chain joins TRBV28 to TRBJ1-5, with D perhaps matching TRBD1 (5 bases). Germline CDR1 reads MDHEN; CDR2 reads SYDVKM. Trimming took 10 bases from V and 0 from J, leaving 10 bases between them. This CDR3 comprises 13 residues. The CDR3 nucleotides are TGTGCCATTTGCAGGGATAGCAATCAGCCCCAGCATTTT. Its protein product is CAICRDSNQPQHF.

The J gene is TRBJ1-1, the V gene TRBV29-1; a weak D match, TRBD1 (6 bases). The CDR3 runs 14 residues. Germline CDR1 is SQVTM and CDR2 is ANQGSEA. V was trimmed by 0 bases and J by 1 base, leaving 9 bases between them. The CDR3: CSVEEARGNTEAFF. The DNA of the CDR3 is TGCAGCGTTGAAGAGGCCAGGGGGAACACTGAAGCTTTCTTT.

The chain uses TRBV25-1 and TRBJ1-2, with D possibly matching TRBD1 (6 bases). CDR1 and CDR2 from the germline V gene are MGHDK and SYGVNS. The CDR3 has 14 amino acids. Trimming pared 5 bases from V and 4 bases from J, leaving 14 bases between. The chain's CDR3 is CASSPPRTVYGYTF. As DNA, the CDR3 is TGTGCCAGCAGTCCACCTCGGACAGTCTATGGCTACACCTTC.

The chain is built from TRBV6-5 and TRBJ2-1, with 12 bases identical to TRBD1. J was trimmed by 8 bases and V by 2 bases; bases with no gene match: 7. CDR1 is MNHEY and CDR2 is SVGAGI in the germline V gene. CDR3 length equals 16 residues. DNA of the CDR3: TGTGCCAGCAGTTACCCGCATCGGGACAGGGGGCATGAGCAGTTCTTC. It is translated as CASSYPHRDRGHEQFF.

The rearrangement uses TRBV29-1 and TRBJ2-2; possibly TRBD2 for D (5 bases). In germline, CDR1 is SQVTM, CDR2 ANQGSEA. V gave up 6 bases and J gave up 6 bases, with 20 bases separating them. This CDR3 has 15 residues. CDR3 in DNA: TGCAGCGTGCAAAGAACGGGATCCCGAGCCGGGGAGCTGTTTTTT. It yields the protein CSVQRTGSRAGELFF.

DNA for the CDR3: TGTGCCAGCAGTGAACCACAATTCCACGAGCAGTACTTC. Protein: CASSEPQFHEQYF. This chain connects TRBV25-1 to TRBJ2-7; no reliable D call. The CDR3 contains 13 residues. Deletions cut 2 bases from V and 5 bases from J, with 10 bases between. Germline CDR1 reads MGHDK; CDR2 reads SYGVNS.

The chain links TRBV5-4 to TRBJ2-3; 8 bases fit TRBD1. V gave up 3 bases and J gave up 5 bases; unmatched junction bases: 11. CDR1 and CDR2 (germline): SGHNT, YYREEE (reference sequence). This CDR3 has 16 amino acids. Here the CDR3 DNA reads TGTGCCAGCAGCTGGACTTGGACAGGGAGAGAAGATACGCAGTATTTT. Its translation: CASSWTWTGREDTQYF. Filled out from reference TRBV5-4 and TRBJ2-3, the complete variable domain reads ETGVTQSPTHLIKTRGQQVTLRCSSQSGHNTVSWYQQALGQGPQFIFQYYREEENGRGNFPPRFSGLQFPNYSSELNVNALELDDSALYLCASSWTWTGREDTQYFGPGTRLTVL.

CDR3 DNA sequence: TGTGCCAGCAGCTCCATCAGGGGTAGTAGCAATCAGCCCCAGCATTTT. Amino acid sequence: CASSSIRGSSNQPQHF. J is TRBJ1-5 and V is TRBV7-8, with D perhaps matching TRBD1 (6 bases). The CDR3 covers 16 residues. The germline CDR1 and CDR2 sequences are SGHVS and FQNEAQ. The V end lost 4 bases, the J end lost 0 bases, and 13 bases lay between the germline ends.

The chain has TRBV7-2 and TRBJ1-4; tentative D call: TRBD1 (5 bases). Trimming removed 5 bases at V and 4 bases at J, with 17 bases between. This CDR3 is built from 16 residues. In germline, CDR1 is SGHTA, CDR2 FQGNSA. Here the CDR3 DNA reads TGTGCCAGCAGCCTTTTTCGGGGGGGGAATAATGAAAAACTGTTTTTT. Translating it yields CASSLFRGGNNEKLFF.

The CDR3 bases are TGTGCCAGCAGTGGGTCAACTGTTGCTAACTATGGCTACACCTTC. Protein product: CASSGSTVANYGYTF. This chain connects TRBV2 to TRBJ1-2; D not resolved. The CDR3 is made up of 15 amino acids. V lost 4 bases and J lost 0, with 12 bases in between. CDR1 SNHLY and CDR2 FYNNEI come from the germline V gene.

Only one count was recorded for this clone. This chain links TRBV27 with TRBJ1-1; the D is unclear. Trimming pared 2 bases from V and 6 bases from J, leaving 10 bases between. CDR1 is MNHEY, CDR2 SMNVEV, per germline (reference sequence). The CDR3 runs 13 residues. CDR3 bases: TGTGCCAGCAGTTTAATCGGGAAACCTGAAGCTTTCTTT. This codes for CASSLIGKPEAFF.